This entry concerns a single TCR beta chain. Its antigen remains undetermined. The record has no base qualities; no much larger clone is one base away. This sample was included in a study of OX40 agonist ivuxolimab in advanced cancers. Looking at the study overall: Ivuxolimab was an agonistic, fully human IgG2 monoclonal antibody directed against OX40 (CD134), a costimulatory receptor. Of the roughly 52 dose-escalation patients, hepatocellular carcinoma was present in approximately 20, melanoma in some 15, renal cell carcinoma in 9 and head and neck cancer in 9. Intravenous ivuxolimab was administered to patients every 2 weeks at six dose levels: 0.01, 0.1, 0.3, 1.5, 3 and 10 mg/kg. The monotherapy dose-escalation portion (N ≈ 50 patients) of the phase I ivuxolimab trial is reported in the paper. In the dose-escalation cohort, approximately 82% of patients were male, and the mean age was around 60 years, with a range of roughly 23 to 85. Partial responses occurred in three dose-escalation patients, of whom one had hepatocellular carcinoma and two had cutaneous melanoma. Patients were allowed to have had prior anti-PD-1, anti-PD-L1 or anti-CTLA-4 therapy, and roughly 40% of the dose-escalation patients had previously received checkpoint inhibitors. Peripheral TCRbeta sequencing aimed to test whether ivuxolimab altered TCR sequence diversity and caused clonal T-cell expansion.

The germline V gene specifies MNHEY as CDR1 and SVGAGI as CDR2. Spanning cysteine to phenylalanine, the CDR3 consists of 13 amino acids. Only CDR3 DNA is held: 39 bases, read in frame from base 1. At the junction V is shortened by 5 bases and J by 4 bases, with 11 bases in between. Summary of the overall study and its limitations: Low levels of normalized T-cell clonal expansion were also seen in some patients who did not respond. After ivuxolimab, CD8+ T cells had more expanded clones than CD4+ T cells on average. The antigen specificity of the clonally expanded peripheral T cells was not determined. In partial responders in the 0.1-3.0 mg/kg groups, normalized peripheral clonal expansion was found to be among the lowest, especially among CD8+ T cells. At doses of 0.1 to 3.0 mg/kg, clonal expansion of both CD4+ and CD8+ T cells in blood was seen between baseline and week 6.

Patients with a history of autoimmune disease or receiving systemic immunosuppression were excluded from the trial. Peripheral blood for TCR sequencing was collected from all dose cohorts at baseline, on cycle 4 day 1, and on cycle 7 day 1. Samples were obtained from an open-label, multicenter, first-in-human phase I dose-escalation trial of ivuxolimab. Adults with locally advanced or metastatic head and neck squamous cell, hepatocellular, melanoma or renal cell carcinoma were enrolled in the trial. CD4+ and CD8+ T cells were sorted separately from peripheral blood before TCR sequencing. For sequencing of the TCRbeta CDR3 region, genomic DNA was extracted from the sorted cells. The immunoSEQ Assay was used for sequencing of TCRbeta CDR3 regions. Imported from immuneACCESS, the table was reduced by TCRdb to in-frame sequences with V and J called. These copies leave out some clones; in studies compared against another copy, an unresolved V gene accounts for under half, and the cause of the remainder is not known. For this sample there are some 80,000 clones; 92% appear just once. The ten top clones hold 2.5% to 3.5% of the sample.

Sequencing was performed on CD4+ or CD8+ T cells sorted from blood, taken in a trial of the OX40 agonist ivuxolimab. This TCR derives from an adult with an advanced solid tumor such as melanoma, head and neck, liver or kidney cancer. This chain is built from TRBV6-5 and TRBJ1-2; no D gene is confidently identified. The encoded CDR3 is CASSPGPIYGYTF. The sequenced DNA is TGTGCCAGCAGTCCCGGACCGATCTATGGCTACACCTTC.